A selection of T cell receptor beta chains follows, all from one sample in a study of shared clonotypes between healthy human individuals. Assay: immunoSEQ multiplex PCR; the TCRdb copy retains only in-frame clones and omits some. Here the sample spans some 2.4 million clones, roughly 93% being singletons. The specimen sequenced was naive CD4+ T cells from PBMCs. These receptors all come from a man younger than 30 in good health. Some clones in this sample may be carry-over from other donors' samples. The CDR3 runs from the conserved cysteine through the conserved F or W. Each record gives: V gene, clone size, CDR3 protein. The size field is filled for only some rows; it gives once, few, many or a size class.

TRBV28,once,CASSLLDSGRARETQYF
TRBV5-4,NA,CASSSKEGGTYEQYF
TRBV9,NA,CASSIRGRGSEAFF
TRBV7-9,NA,CASSPSGSRTYEQYF
TRBV5-1,NA,CASSLARVKEDEQYF
TRBV9,NA,CASSVDVRETQYF
TRBV2,NA,CASGTKGYTNAYYEQYF
TRBV11-1,NA,CASSRTGSNQPQHF
TRBV27,NA,CASSSQTGALNEKLFF
TRBV11-2,NA,CASSTYRVGEKLFF
TRBV5-1,NA,CASSLDRQETQYF
TRBV5-1,NA,CASSPGQGIHEQYF
TRBV18,NA,CASSPGWGSSAPGYTF
TRBV7-9,NA,CASSPSRTSQSYEQYF
TRBV18,NA,CASSPPWGAGSGNTIYF
TRBV21-1,NA,CASSKVSSGANVLTF
TRBV15,NA,CATSRDRQGLRTGELFF
TRBV7-3,NA,CASSLGTSASRAFF
TRBV30,NA,CAWSTGREQYF
TRBV10-3,NA,CAISESAAYGYTF
TRBV4-1,NA,CASSQDGVLTDTQYF
TRBV4-3,NA,CASSQAPPGQGETQYF
TRBV4-2,NA,CASSQGTGGFLGGEKLFF
TRBV2,NA,CASSSVRGTVLYGYTF
TRBV28,NA,CASTSAVYGYTF
TRBV30,NA,CAWSVLGYGYTF